The rows below give T cell receptor beta chains drawn from one sample of a study of CD8 T cells in ankylosing spondylitis. TCRdb re-called the 5' RACE reads through MiXCR, storing one row per CDR3 protein. The data contain 700,000 to 1,000,000 distinct CDR3 sequences, about 10% of them singletons. Specimen: blood, either unsorted or a sorted T cell fraction (not recorded which). These receptor sequences come from a male donor with ankylosing spondylitis. Both conserved end residues are part of each CDR3. Fields, in order: CDR3 DNA, CDR3 protein, D gene, J gene, clone size, V gene. The D gene is left open where the match is weak. Clone size is stated in some rows and not others, as once, few, many or a class when expanded.

TGCGCCAGCAGCTTGGCGTATGATACGCAGTATTTT CASSLAYDTQYF - TRBJ2-3 many TRBV5-1
TGTGCCAGCAGCAGATCCGGGACTAGCGGGAGTTTTTTGAATGAGCAGTTCTTC CASSRSGTSGSFLNEQFF TRBD2 TRBJ2-1 - TRBV12-3/TRBV12-4
TGCGCCAGCAGCTTGGTTTTCAGGACCGTATACGAGCAGTACTTC CASSLVFRTVYEQYF - TRBJ2-7 - TRBV5-1
TGCGCCAGCAGCCCCTCCCTGACGTGGACTGAAGCTTTCTTT CASSPSLTWTEAFF - TRBJ1-1 few TRBV5-1
TGCGCCAGCAGCTTGGTAACAGGGGACTACTCTGGGGCCAACGTCCTGACTTTC CASSLVTGDYSGANVLTF - TRBJ2-6 few TRBV5-1
TGTGCCAGCAGTTTCCTGGGGCGGAACAATGAGCAGTTCTTC CASSFLGRNNEQFF - TRBJ2-1 few TRBV7-2
TGCGCCAGCAGGCCTGGGGACAGAGAGTGGGGAGAGACCCAGTACTTC CASRPGDREWGETQYF TRBD1 TRBJ2-5 - TRBV5-1
TGTGCCAGCAGTAGTATTAGCGGGAGGCCCCCTTCGGGTGCCGGGGAGCTGTTTTTT CASSSISGRPPSGAGELFF TRBD2 TRBJ2-2 - TRBV6-1
TGCGCCAGCAGCTTGAGGAGGGAACATGGCTACACCTTC CASSLRREHGYTF - TRBJ1-2 many TRBV5-1
TGCGCCAGCAGCTTGAGACAGGGGCGGGAGGAAAAACTGTTTTTT CASSLRQGREEKLFF TRBD1 TRBJ1-4 few TRBV5-1
TGTGCCAGCAGTTTTCACCGGACTAGCGGTAGAGCGTACGAGCAGTACTTC CASSFHRTSGRAYEQYF TRBD2 TRBJ2-7 - TRBV6-5
TGTGCCGGCCAGGGGTACGCTAACTATGGCTACACCTTC CAGQGYANYGYTF - TRBJ1-2 - TRBV7-2
TGTGCCAGCAGCTTGCCTCAGGGCGGAGATACGCAGTATTTT CASSLPQGGDTQYF - TRBJ2-3 many TRBV5-6
TGTGCCATCAAGGGCGTTGGAGAGACTGAAGCTTTCTTT CAIKGVGETEAFF - TRBJ1-1 few TRBV10-3
TGTGCCAGCAGCCCACCAGGGGTTAATGAGCAGTTCTTC CASSPPGVNEQFF - TRBJ2-1 many TRBV11-2
TGCGCCAGCAGAGCGAGACAGGGGACTGAAGCTTTTTTT CASRARQGTEAFF TRBD1 TRBJ1-1 - TRBV5-1
TGTGCCAGCAGTTATTTCCTTGGACGCGAGCAGTTCTTC CASSYFLGREQFF - TRBJ2-1 - TRBV6-5
TGTGCCAGCAGACACCAACAGGGGACCTATGGCTACACCTTC CASRHQQGTYGYTF TRBD1 TRBJ1-2 few TRBV6-1
TGCGCCAGCAGCCAAGTGGGCAGGGAAATAGGTGAGCAGTTCTTC CASSQVGREIGEQFF - TRBJ2-1 - TRBV4-1
TGCGCCAGCAGCTCAGCAGGGGGATCTGCTGATGAAGCTTTCTTT CASSSAGGSADEAFF TRBD1 TRBJ1-1 - TRBV5-1
TGTGCCAGCAGTTTAAATAAGTTGCTAGCGAAGACTGAGCAGTTCTTC CASSLNKLLAKTEQFF - TRBJ2-1 - TRBV12-3/TRBV12-4
TGCAGCGTGAAAGGGAGCAATCAGCCCCAGCATTTT CSVKGSNQPQHF - TRBJ1-5 many TRBV29-1
TGTGCCAGCAAACCGGGGAGGAGGAACACTGAAGCTTTCTTT CASKPGRRNTEAFF - TRBJ1-1 many TRBV12-3/TRBV12-4
TGCAGTGCTGGACCGACCGGGACAGGGGCGACTGAAGCTTTCTTT CSAGPTGTGATEAFF TRBD1 TRBJ1-1 - TRBV20-1
TGCAGCGTTGATCTAGCGGGCTACACCTTC CSVDLAGYTF - TRBJ1-2 few TRBV29-1
TGTGCCAGCAGCTTGAATCCAGCGGGGGGCACAGATACGCAGTATTTT CASSLNPAGGTDTQYF TRBD2 TRBJ2-3 many TRBV5-5
TGTGCCAGCAGCTCGACAGGGGCCTCTGGCTACACCTTC CASSSTGASGYTF TRBD1 TRBJ1-2 - TRBV7-9